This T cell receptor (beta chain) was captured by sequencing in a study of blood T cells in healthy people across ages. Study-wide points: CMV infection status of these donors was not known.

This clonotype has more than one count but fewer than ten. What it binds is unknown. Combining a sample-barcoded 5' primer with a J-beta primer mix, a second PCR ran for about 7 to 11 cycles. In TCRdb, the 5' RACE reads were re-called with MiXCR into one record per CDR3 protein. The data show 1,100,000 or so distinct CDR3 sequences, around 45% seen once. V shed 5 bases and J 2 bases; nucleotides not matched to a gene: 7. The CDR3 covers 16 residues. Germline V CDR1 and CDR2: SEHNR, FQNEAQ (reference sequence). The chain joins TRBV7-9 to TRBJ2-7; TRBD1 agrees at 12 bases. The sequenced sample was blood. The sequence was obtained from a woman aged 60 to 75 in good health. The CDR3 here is CASSTLGQGATYEQYF. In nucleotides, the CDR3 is TGTGCCAGCAGCACCCTGGGACAGGGGGCTACCTACGAGCAGTACTTC.